The clone carrying this TCR beta chain was observed a handful of times. Antigen specificity is unknown. This record belongs to a study of shared clonotypes between healthy human individuals. Study-level results: Since donors were few, the genetic and exposure-history diversity represented was limited.

HIV-negative, healthy adults without recent acute infections or vaccinations were the donors. Tens of millions of PBMCs supplied genomic DNA for unsorted samples. The authors sequenced unsorted PBMC DNA on ten immunoSEQ deep assay plates. Assay: immunoSEQ multiplex PCR; the TCRdb copy retains only in-frame clones and omits some. The data show hundreds of thousands of clones, with approximately 80% seen just once and 12% held by the top ten. The sample taken for sequencing was PBMCs. The clonotype originates from a woman aged 40-49 years in good health. Some clones in this sample may be carry-over from other donors' samples.

The CDR3 protein is CASSLGQYGYTF. The CDR3 DNA is TGTGCCAGCAGCCTAGGGCAGTATGGCTACACCTTC. The chain recombines TRBV28 with TRBJ1-2; D is uncertain. V lost 6 bases to trimming and J lost 5 bases, with 10 bases between them. The CDR3 consists of 12 residues. The germline V gene has CDR1 MDHEN and CDR2 SYDVKM.